The present T cell receptor (beta chain) was sequenced within a study of cytomegalovirus exposure and HLA in healthy donors. PCR employed 60 Vbeta and 13 Jbeta primers. Authors' methods: In a later analysis, the count reached 80 million or so unique TCR beta chains, with 9 million to 11 million shared. Assay: immunoSEQ multiplex PCR; the TCRdb copy retains only in-frame clones and omits some. The V and J calls and clone size are taken from that table; D and trimming were inferred from the DNA. The data hold just over 95,000 clones, with less than 80% observed a single time. This receptor was obtained from a woman between 35 and 50 years old in good health and CMV-seropositive. The sequenced sample was PBMCs.

Here the CDR3 reads CASSTSGTGGVNEQFF. CDR3 DNA: TGCGCCAGCAGTACTTCCGGGACAGGGGGGGTAAATGAGCAGTTCTTC. V usage is TRBV5-1 and J usage is TRBJ2-1, with 11 nucleotides matching TRBD1. The CDR3 is made up of 16 amino acids. The germline V gene encodes CDR1 SGHRS and CDR2 YFSETQ. V lost 5 bases and J lost 7; bases outside the gene matches: 11.